The subject of this entry is one T cell receptor (beta chain). The target antigen is unknown. The source of the sample is a study of CD8 T cells in ankylosing spondylitis. General observations from the study: Ankylosing spondylitis blood appeared to be characterized by a TCR beta motif of 8 or 9 highly homologous variants. Reportedly, significant enrichment of disease-linked clones occurred in matched ankylosing spondylitis synovial fluid.

Molecular-barcoded quantitative 5'-RACE produced these TCR beta libraries. TCRdb reprocessed the 5' RACE reads via MiXCR and lists one record per CDR3 protein. In the table there are roughly 180,000 distinct CDR3 sequences, 10% to 15% of which are singletons. Trimming removed 0 bases at V and 11 bases at J, with 8 bases between. The CDR3 is 11 amino acids. The germline V gene encodes CDR1 DFQATT and CDR2 SNEGSKA (reference sequence). Material for sequencing was blood, either unsorted or a sorted T cell fraction (not recorded which). The V call is TRBV20-1, the J call TRBJ2-1, with D unresolved. This TCR was sampled from a female donor with ankylosing spondylitis or in good health (not recorded which). DNA for the CDR3: TGCAGTGCTAGAGATCTACAGCAGCAGTTCTTC. It is translated as CSARDLQQQFF.